This T cell receptor beta chain emerged from a study of T cell responses to AZD1222 COVID-19 vaccine. At least ten counts were recorded for this clone. The protocol was immunoSEQ multiplex PCR, while the TCRdb copy is restricted to in-frame clones and leaves out a portion. The sample holds about 100,000 clones, roughly 90% seen once. The ends lost 8 bases at V and 2 bases at J; junction bases unmatched: 5. Germline CDR1 MGHRA, CDR2 YSYEKL. This CDR3 is built from 14 residues. The chain uses TRBV4-1 and TRBJ2-7, with 11 positions matching TRBD2. The source is an adult in good health. The source material was peripheral blood, sampled on day 0 of AZD1222 vaccination. The CDR3 protein is CASAPGLAAYEQYF. The DNA of the CDR3 is TGCGCCAGCGCACCGGGACTAGCGGCCTACGAGCAGTACTTC.